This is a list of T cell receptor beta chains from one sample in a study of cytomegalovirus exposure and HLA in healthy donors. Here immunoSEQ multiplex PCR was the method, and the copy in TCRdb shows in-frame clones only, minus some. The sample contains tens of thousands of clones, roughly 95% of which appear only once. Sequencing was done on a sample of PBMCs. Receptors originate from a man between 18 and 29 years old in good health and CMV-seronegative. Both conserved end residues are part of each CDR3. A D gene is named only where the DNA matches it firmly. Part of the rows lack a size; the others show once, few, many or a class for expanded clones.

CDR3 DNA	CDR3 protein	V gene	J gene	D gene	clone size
TGCGCCAGCAAACAAGGGGGACTAGCGAACACCGGGGAGCTGTTTTTT	CASKQGGLANTGELFF	TRBV23-1	TRBJ2-2	TRBD2	NA
TGTGCCAGCAGGGAGGAGACTAGACCCTACGAGCAGTACTTC	CASREETRPYEQYF	TRBV6-6	TRBJ2-7	NA	NA
TGTGCCAGCAGTTTCCGGGGACAGACCTACGAGCAGTACTTC	CASSFRGQTYEQYF	TRBV27	TRBJ2-7	TRBD1	NA
TGTGCCAGCAGTTACGAGGGGGCTGACACTGAAGCTTTCTTT	CASSYEGADTEAFF	TRBV6-5	TRBJ1-1	TRBD1	once
TGCAGCGTTGAGACCACGGAGAATCAGCCCCAGCATTTT	CSVETTENQPQHF	TRBV29-1	TRBJ1-5	NA	NA
TGTGCCAGCAGTTACACTAGCGACTACGAGCAGTACTTC	CASSYTSDYEQYF	TRBV6-5	TRBJ2-7	TRBD2	NA
TGTGCCAGCAGCGAAGAGGGACTAACGAATGAGCAGTTCTTC	CASSEEGLTNEQFF	TRBV7-8	TRBJ2-1	TRBD2	NA
TGTGCCTTCCTTTCGCCCGGGGGCTACACCTTC	CAFLSPGGYTF	TRBV30	TRBJ1-2	NA	NA
TGCAGCGTTGAACAGAATTATGGCTACACCTTC	CSVEQNYGYTF	TRBV29-1	TRBJ1-2	NA	NA
TGTGCCAGCAGTTTCAAAGAGACCCAGTACTTC	CASSFKETQYF	TRBV27	TRBJ2-5	NA	NA
TGCGCCAGCAGGTTAGTAGCGGGAGCCTACAATGAGCAGTTCTTC	CASRLVAGAYNEQFF	TRBV5-1	TRBJ2-1	TRBD2	NA
TGTGCCAGCACGGGCGGGAGGGCTCGAGCCAATGAGCAGTTCTTC	CASTGGRARANEQFF	TRBV2	TRBJ2-1	TRBD2	NA
TGCGCCAGCAGCCAAGACAGGGGGCGGACTTTTGAGCAGTTCTTC	CASSQDRGRTFEQFF	TRBV4-1	TRBJ2-1	TRBD1	NA
TGTGCCAGCAGCTTGTCCCAGGCTGGCGACGAGCAGTACTTC	CASSLSQAGDEQYF	TRBV5-4	TRBJ2-7	NA	NA
TGTGCCAGCAGCTTACCCGATCAGCCCCAGCATTTT	CASSLPDQPQHF	TRBV7-9	TRBJ1-5	NA	NA
TGTGCCAGTAAGCACCCTATCCGGGACTATGGCTACACCTTC	CASKHPIRDYGYTF	TRBV19	TRBJ1-2	NA	NA
TGTGCCAGCAGCCTCCGACAGGATAAGAATGAGCAGTTCTTC	CASSLRQDKNEQFF	TRBV9	TRBJ2-1	NA	NA
TGCGCCAGCAGCCAAGATACTGTGAGATTCGAGCAGTACTTC	CASSQDTVRFEQYF	TRBV4-1	TRBJ2-7	NA	NA
TGTGCCAGCAGTGGAACTAGAAATGAGCAGTTCTTC	CASSGTRNEQFF	TRBV6-1	TRBJ2-1	NA	NA
TGTGCCAGTAGTATCGGCCATGGGACAGTCGGAAACACCATATATTTT	CASSIGHGTVGNTIYF	TRBV19	TRBJ1-3	TRBD1	NA
TGTGCCAGTAGTCCTGGACAGGGAGCCTCTGGAAACACCATATATTTT	CASSPGQGASGNTIYF	TRBV19	TRBJ1-3	TRBD1	NA
TGTGCCAGCAACGTCTTACGCGGGGGGTCGGCTTTCTTT	CASNVLRGGSAFF	TRBV7-9	TRBJ1-1	NA	NA
TGTGCCAGCAGTAAAAGGGGGAGCTCCTATAATTCACCCCTCCACTTT	CASSKRGSSYNSPLHF	TRBV2	TRBJ1-6	NA	NA
TGTGCCAGCAGTCATGGACTAGCGTCTCAAGAGACCCAGTACTTC	CASSHGLASQETQYF	TRBV6-5	TRBJ2-5	TRBD2	NA
TGTGCCAGTAGTCGGCGCTCAAACACAGGGTCGACAGATACGCAGTATTTT	CASSRRSNTGSTDTQYF	TRBV19	TRBJ2-3	NA	NA
TGTGCCAGCCTCGAGGCTAGCGGGATGAATGAGCAGTTCTTC	CASLEASGMNEQFF	TRBV19	TRBJ2-1	TRBD2	NA
TGCAGCGTTGAGCTAGTGACTTACAATGAGCAGTTCTTC	CSVELVTYNEQFF	TRBV29-1	TRBJ2-1	NA	once
TGTGCCAGCAGCCCGATAATGGGGGTTGGGACAGGGGCGGGAGAGCAGTACTTC	CASSPIMGVGTGAGEQYF	TRBV11-2	TRBJ2-7	TRBD1	NA
TGTGCCAGCAGTTTATCCCGCCCTCGGGATGGCTACACCTTC	CASSLSRPRDGYTF	TRBV28	TRBJ1-2	NA	NA
TGTGCCAGCAGTGAATCGGAGGCGGGGGAGCAGTACTTC	CASSESEAGEQYF	TRBV6-5	TRBJ2-7	NA	NA
TGTGCCAGCAGCCGGGACAGTCAAGAGACCCAGTACTTC	CASSRDSQETQYF	TRBV9	TRBJ2-5	TRBD1	once
TGTGCCAGCAGCTTAGGGGGACAGGGGGAGAGCTCCTACGAGCAGTACTTC	CASSLGGQGESSYEQYF	TRBV7-6	TRBJ2-7	TRBD1	NA
TGTGCCAGCAGCCCCGGGACAGGGGCCGAGCAGTACTTC	CASSPGTGAEQYF	TRBV7-6	TRBJ2-7	TRBD1	NA
TGTGCCAGCAGCGTACTAGCGGGAGGAATGGGGGACGAGCAGTACTTC	CASSVLAGGMGDEQYF	TRBV9	TRBJ2-7	TRBD2	once
TGTGCCAGCAACCCAAGGACTAGCGGGAGGGCCGGGGGCACAGATACGCAGTATTTT	CASNPRTSGRAGGTDTQYF	TRBV28	TRBJ2-3	TRBD2	NA
TGTGCCAGCAGCTCCGACAGGGGAGGTGAGCAGTTCTTC	CASSSDRGGEQFF	TRBV7-6	TRBJ2-1	TRBD1	once
TGTGCCAGCAGTTTGAGGGGAGGGAACACTGAAGCTTTCTTT	CASSLRGGNTEAFF	TRBV27	TRBJ1-1	NA	NA
TGTGCCAGCAGCCAACAAGAGTTCAGCAATCAGCCCCAGCATTTT	CASSQQEFSNQPQHF	TRBV4-2	TRBJ1-5	NA	NA
TGTGCCAGCAGCGGAGGGTCGCCGCTGCTCACAGATACGCAGTATTTT	CASSGGSPLLTDTQYF	TRBV9	TRBJ2-3	NA	NA
TGTGCCAGCAGCTTAGCGGATTCGACAGGGCACTATGGCTACACCTTC	CASSLADSTGHYGYTF	TRBV7-2	TRBJ1-2	TRBD1	NA
TGTGCCAGCAGTGAAGCCACGGACGGGAGGAGGTCCTACAATGAGCAGTTCTTC	CASSEATDGRRSYNEQFF	TRBV2	TRBJ2-1	TRBD2	NA
TGTGCCAGCAGTTCGATGGACAGGGTTGACGGCTACACCTTC	CASSSMDRVDGYTF	TRBV27	TRBJ1-2	TRBD1	NA
TGCGCCAGCAGCCCCCAGGACAGCTTCACTGAAGCTTTCTTT	CASSPQDSFTEAFF	TRBV4-1	TRBJ1-1	NA	NA